This is a list of T cell receptor beta chains from one sample in a study of OX40 agonist ivuxolimab in advanced cancers. Some clones are missing from TCRdb's copy, which holds only in-frame ones; the method was immunoSEQ multiplex PCR. The sample shows 45,000 to 55,000 clones, about four fifths of them seen only once. Sequenced material: CD4+ or CD8+ T cells sorted from blood, taken in a trial of the OX40 agonist ivuxolimab. The source of these receptors is an adult with an advanced solid tumor such as melanoma, head and neck, liver or kidney cancer. CDR3s include the opening cysteine and the closing phenylalanine or tryptophan. Each record gives: CDR3 protein, CDR3 DNA, clone size, J gene, D gene, V gene. The D gene is left open where the match is weak. Clone size is shown for a subset of rows, as once, few, many or a class of expanded clone.

CDR3aa: CASSVGHRGRLDEQYF
CDR3nt: TGTGCCAGCAGCGTAGGGCACCGGGGCAGACTTGACGAGCAGTACTTC
abundance: -
j_gene: TRBJ2-7
d_gene: -
v_gene: TRBV9

CDR3aa: CASRSAPDGYQPQHF
CDR3nt: TGTGCCAGCAGGTCCGCGCCTGACGGTTATCAGCCCCAGCATTTT
abundance: -
j_gene: TRBJ1-5
d_gene: -
v_gene: TRBV6-5

CDR3aa: CASSLRLAGGQETQYF
CDR3nt: TGTGCCAGCAGCCTACGACTAGCGGGAGGGCAAGAGACCCAGTACTTC
abundance: -
j_gene: TRBJ2-5
d_gene: TRBD2
v_gene: TRBV5-4

CDR3aa: CASSLDDTDTQYF
CDR3nt: TGTGCCAGCAGCTTGGATGACACAGATACGCAGTATTTT
abundance: -
j_gene: TRBJ2-3
d_gene: -
v_gene: TRBV5-4

CDR3aa: CSVGVNTEAFF
CDR3nt: TGCAGCGTCGGGGTAAACACTGAAGCTTTCTTT
abundance: few
j_gene: TRBJ1-1
d_gene: -
v_gene: TRBV29-1

CDR3aa: CASSLIWSGELFF
CDR3nt: TGTGCCAGCAGCTTAATTTGGTCCGGGGAGCTGTTTTTT
abundance: -
j_gene: TRBJ2-2
d_gene: -
v_gene: TRBV7-3

CDR3aa: CASTRQGASPLHF
CDR3nt: TGTGCCAGCACGCGACAGGGGGCTTCACCCCTCCACTTT
abundance: -
j_gene: TRBJ1-6
d_gene: TRBD1
v_gene: TRBV7-2

CDR3aa: CASSPLQGGNQPQHF
CDR3nt: TGTGCCAGCAGTCCCCTACAGGGCGGCAATCAGCCCCAGCATTTT
abundance: -
j_gene: TRBJ1-5
d_gene: -
v_gene: TRBV27

CDR3aa: CASSLTVAYEQYF
CDR3nt: TGTGCCAGCAGCCTGACAGTAGCCTACGAGCAGTACTTC
abundance: -
j_gene: TRBJ2-7
d_gene: -
v_gene: TRBV2

CDR3aa: CASSYVRYGYTF
CDR3nt: TGTGCCAGCAGTTACGTCCGCTATGGCTACACCTTC
abundance: -
j_gene: TRBJ1-2
d_gene: -
v_gene: TRBV6-4

CDR3aa: CASSPSGNSPLHF
CDR3nt: TGTGCCAGCAGCCCCAGCGGTAATTCACCCCTCCACTTT
abundance: -
j_gene: TRBJ1-6
d_gene: -
v_gene: TRBV25-1

CDR3aa: CASSAGGSTGELFF
CDR3nt: TGTGCCAGCAGTGCGGGCGGAAGCACCGGGGAGCTGTTTTTT
abundance: -
j_gene: TRBJ2-2
d_gene: -
v_gene: TRBV2

CDR3aa: CASSSPGQGAYEQYF
CDR3nt: TGTGCCAGCAGCTCCCCCGGACAGGGGGCATACGAGCAGTACTTC
abundance: -
j_gene: TRBJ2-7
d_gene: TRBD1
v_gene: TRBV5-4

CDR3aa: CASSRGLPSTDTQYF
CDR3nt: TGTGCCAGCAGTCGCGGACTTCCTAGCACAGATACGCAGTATTTT
abundance: -
j_gene: TRBJ2-3
d_gene: -
v_gene: TRBV27

CDR3aa: CARAVGGGQPQHF
CDR3nt: TGTGCCAGGGCGGTGGGTGGGGGTCAGCCCCAGCATTTT
abundance: once
j_gene: TRBJ1-5
d_gene: -
v_gene: TRBV9

CDR3aa: CASSGGTGHNSPLHF
CDR3nt: TGTGCCAGCAGCGGCGGGACAGGGCATAATTCACCCCTCCACTTT
abundance: -
j_gene: TRBJ1-6
d_gene: TRBD1
v_gene: TRBV9

CDR3aa: CASSDRGRGSADTQYF
CDR3nt: TGTGCCAGCAGCGATAGGGGCAGGGGGTCGGCGGATACGCAGTATTTT
abundance: -
j_gene: TRBJ2-3
d_gene: TRBD1
v_gene: TRBV7-2

CDR3aa: CASTSLRGYEQYF
CDR3nt: TGTGCCAGCACCTCACTCAGGGGATACGAGCAGTACTTC
abundance: -
j_gene: TRBJ2-7
d_gene: -
v_gene: TRBV6-5

CDR3aa: CASSLSQGMNQPQHF
CDR3nt: TGTGCCAGCAGTTTATCCCAGGGAATGAATCAGCCCCAGCATTTT
abundance: -
j_gene: TRBJ1-5
d_gene: -
v_gene: TRBV27

CDR3aa: CASSLSRDRPYEQYF
CDR3nt: TGCGCCAGCAGCTTGTCCCGGGACAGGCCCTACGAGCAGTACTTC
abundance: -
j_gene: TRBJ2-7
d_gene: TRBD1
v_gene: TRBV5-1

CDR3aa: CASSQSAQYYGYTF
CDR3nt: TGTGCCAGCAGCCAATCGGCTCAGTACTATGGCTACACCTTC
abundance: once
j_gene: TRBJ1-2
d_gene: -
v_gene: TRBV16

CDR3aa: CATSLGQVIVGQPQHF
CDR3nt: TGTGCCACCAGCTTAGGACAGGTGATTGTTGGCCAGCCCCAGCATTTT
abundance: -
j_gene: TRBJ1-5
d_gene: TRBD1
v_gene: TRBV15

CDR3aa: CASSSTGASNQPQHF
CDR3nt: TGTGCCAGCAGCTCAACCGGGGCCAGCAATCAGCCCCAGCATTTT
abundance: -
j_gene: TRBJ1-5
d_gene: -
v_gene: TRBV7-9

CDR3aa: CASSFGWGRGAYEQYF
CDR3nt: TGTGCCAGCAGCTTTGGGTGGGGACGGGGGGCCTACGAGCAGTACTTC
abundance: -
j_gene: TRBJ2-7
d_gene: TRBD2
v_gene: TRBV13

CDR3aa: CASSAGPAKNIQYF
CDR3nt: TGTGCCAGCTCAGCAGGACCGGCCAAAAACATTCAGTACTTC
abundance: -
j_gene: TRBJ2-4
d_gene: -
v_gene: TRBV18

CDR3aa: CASSIGSSLTNEKLFF
CDR3nt: TGTGCCAGTAGTATCGGCAGTTCTCTAACTAATGAAAAACTGTTTTTT
abundance: -
j_gene: TRBJ1-4
d_gene: -
v_gene: TRBV19

CDR3aa: CASSPLSSSYNEQFF
CDR3nt: TGTGCCAGCTCACCACTATCCAGCTCCTACAATGAGCAGTTCTTC
abundance: once
j_gene: TRBJ2-1
d_gene: -
v_gene: TRBV18

CDR3aa: CASSQGPGTDTQYF
CDR3nt: TGTGCCAGCAGCCAAGGGCCGGGCACAGATACGCAGTATTTT
abundance: few
j_gene: TRBJ2-3
d_gene: -
v_gene: TRBV9

CDR3aa: CASSFRDSTDTQYF
CDR3nt: TGCGCCAGCAGCTTTCGGGACAGCACAGATACGCAGTATTTT
abundance: once
j_gene: TRBJ2-3
d_gene: -
v_gene: TRBV5-1

CDR3aa: CASSMRTHEAFF
CDR3nt: TGTGCCAGTAGTATGAGGACCCATGAAGCTTTCTTT
abundance: once
j_gene: TRBJ1-1
d_gene: -
v_gene: TRBV19

CDR3aa: CASSLETSGRAGDTQYF
CDR3nt: TGCGCCAGCAGCTTGGAGACTAGCGGGAGGGCCGGCGATACGCAGTATTTT
abundance: -
j_gene: TRBJ2-3
d_gene: TRBD2
v_gene: TRBV5-1

CDR3aa: CASRGINTDTQYF
CDR3nt: TGTGCCAGCAGAGGGATTAACACAGATACGCAGTATTTT
abundance: -
j_gene: TRBJ2-3
d_gene: -
v_gene: TRBV28

CDR3aa: CASSNVQTGAEAFF
CDR3nt: TGTGCCAGTAGCAACGTCCAGACAGGGGCTGAAGCTTTCTTT
abundance: few
j_gene: TRBJ1-1
d_gene: TRBD1
v_gene: TRBV19

CDR3aa: CASSEVPFQELQQYF
CDR3nt: TGTGCCAGCAGTGAAGTTCCCTTTCAGGAGCTACAGCAGTACTTC
abundance: -
j_gene: TRBJ2-7
d_gene: -
v_gene: TRBV6-1

CDR3aa: CASSSLPGGKYF
CDR3nt: TGTGCCAGCAGTTCCCTCCCGGGGGGAAAGTACTTC
abundance: -
j_gene: TRBJ2-4
d_gene: TRBD2
v_gene: TRBV6-1

CDR3aa: CASRGSVGQGNTIYF
CDR3nt: TGTGCCAGCAGGGGGTCGGTGGGTCAAGGAAACACCATATATTTT
abundance: -
j_gene: TRBJ1-3
d_gene: -
v_gene: TRBV7-9

CDR3aa: CASSGTRNTEAFF
CDR3nt: TGTGCCAGCTCCGGGACAAGAAACACTGAAGCTTTCTTT
abundance: -
j_gene: TRBJ1-1
d_gene: -
v_gene: TRBV18

CDR3aa: CAWSRGDQPQHF
CDR3nt: TGTGCCTGGAGTAGGGGCGATCAGCCCCAGCATTTT
abundance: few
j_gene: TRBJ1-5
d_gene: -
v_gene: TRBV30

CDR3aa: CASSYSGGQNSPLHF
CDR3nt: TGTGCCAGCAGTTACTCGGGGGGGCAAAATTCACCCCTCCACTTT
abundance: -
j_gene: TRBJ1-6
d_gene: -
v_gene: TRBV6-6

CDR3aa: CASSLVQGQGSDTQYF
CDR3nt: TGTGCCAGCAGCTTAGTTCAGGGACAGGGTTCAGATACGCAGTATTTT
abundance: -
j_gene: TRBJ2-3
d_gene: TRBD1
v_gene: TRBV7-9

CDR3aa: CASYRFSYEQYF
CDR3nt: TGCGCCAGTTACAGGTTCTCCTACGAGCAGTACTTC
abundance: -
j_gene: TRBJ2-7
d_gene: -
v_gene: TRBV5-1

CDR3aa: CASSVAGNYNEQFF
CDR3nt: TGTGCCAGCAGCGTCGCGGGAAACTACAATGAGCAGTTCTTC
abundance: -
j_gene: TRBJ2-1
d_gene: -
v_gene: TRBV9

CDR3aa: CASSLAGQHSNQPQHF
CDR3nt: TGTGCCAGCAGCTTGGCCGGACAGCATAGCAATCAGCCCCAGCATTTT
abundance: -
j_gene: TRBJ1-5
d_gene: -
v_gene: TRBV5-6

CDR3aa: CASSQEGSTFATNEKLFF
CDR3nt: TGTGCCAGCAGCCAAGAAGGGTCGACATTTGCAACTAATGAAAAACTGTTTTTT
abundance: -
j_gene: TRBJ1-4
d_gene: -
v_gene: TRBV4-2

CDR3aa: CASKQTSGGAPDTQYF
CDR3nt: TGTGCCAGCAAACAGACTAGCGGGGGGGCCCCAGATACGCAGTATTTT
abundance: few
j_gene: TRBJ2-3
d_gene: TRBD2
v_gene: TRBV2

CDR3aa: CASSLYGTDTQYF
CDR3nt: TGTGCCAGCAGCTTATACGGCACAGATACGCAGTATTTT
abundance: -
j_gene: TRBJ2-3
d_gene: -
v_gene: TRBV7-2

CDR3aa: CAWRRQDGIGELFF
CDR3nt: TGTGCCTGGCGCCGACAGGATGGGATTGGGGAGCTGTTTTTT
abundance: -
j_gene: TRBJ2-2
d_gene: -
v_gene: TRBV30

CDR3aa: CASSPDRASYGYTF
CDR3nt: TGTGCCAGCAGCCCAGACAGGGCGAGCTATGGCTACACCTTC
abundance: -
j_gene: TRBJ1-2
d_gene: TRBD1
v_gene: TRBV7-3

CDR3aa: CASRERQEAFF
CDR3nt: TGTGCCAGCAGGGAAAGACAGGAAGCTTTCTTT
abundance: -
j_gene: TRBJ1-1
d_gene: -
v_gene: TRBV6-6

CDR3aa: CASSLGRANEKLFF
CDR3nt: TGTGCCAGCAGCTTAGGCAGGGCAAATGAAAAACTGTTTTTT
abundance: -
j_gene: TRBJ1-4
d_gene: -
v_gene: TRBV7-2

CDR3aa: CASRLGTGELFF
CDR3nt: TGTGCCAGCAGACTAGGAACCGGGGAGCTGTTTTTT
abundance: -
j_gene: TRBJ2-2
d_gene: -
v_gene: TRBV6-5

CDR3aa: CASSMSRASGELFF
CDR3nt: TGTGCCAGTAGTATGAGCCGAGCGTCCGGGGAGCTGTTTTTT
abundance: few
j_gene: TRBJ2-2
d_gene: -
v_gene: TRBV19

CDR3aa: CASSEYKAGGRYEQYF
CDR3nt: TGTGCCAGCAGTGAATACAAAGCGGGAGGGCGCTACGAGCAGTACTTC
abundance: -
j_gene: TRBJ2-7
d_gene: TRBD2
v_gene: TRBV25-1

CDR3aa: CASREGPLEAFF
CDR3nt: TGTGCCAGCAGGGAGGGGCCCCTTGAAGCTTTCTTT
abundance: -
j_gene: TRBJ1-1
d_gene: -
v_gene: TRBV6-5

CDR3aa: CASSLVRETQYF
CDR3nt: TGCGCCAGCAGCTTGGTCAGGGAGACCCAGTACTTC
abundance: -
j_gene: TRBJ2-5
d_gene: -
v_gene: TRBV5-1

CDR3aa: CAISVSGEVETQYF
CDR3nt: TGTGCCATCAGTGTTAGCGGGGAAGTCGAGACCCAGTACTTC
abundance: -
j_gene: TRBJ2-5
d_gene: TRBD2
v_gene: TRBV10-3

CDR3aa: CATPASGVFTLAWEQYF
CDR3nt: TGTGCCACCCCGGCTAGCGGGGTCTTTACCCTGGCCTGGGAGCAGTACTTC
abundance: -
j_gene: TRBJ2-7
d_gene: TRBD2
v_gene: TRBV27

CDR3aa: CASSQASGPTYEQYF
CDR3nt: TGTGCCAGCAGCCAGGCTAGCGGACCGACCTACGAGCAGTACTTC
abundance: -
j_gene: TRBJ2-7
d_gene: TRBD2
v_gene: TRBV4-2

CDR3aa: CASSLLLAGSSYEQYF
CDR3nt: TGTGCCAGCAGCTTATTGTTAGCGGGGTCCTCCTACGAGCAGTACTTC
abundance: once
j_gene: TRBJ2-7
d_gene: TRBD2
v_gene: TRBV7-6